This TCR beta chain was captured in a study of cytomegalovirus exposure and HLA in healthy donors. The overall study: In an earlier analysis, approximately 120 million unique TCR beta sequences were found from some 180 million T cells. Regarding the study as a whole: There was a cluster of highly shared sequence variants that was likely a sequencing artifact.

The CDR3 has 14 amino acids. Trimming stripped 3 bases from V and 4 bases from J, with 10 bases between. The germline V gene has CDR1 LNHDA and CDR2 SQIVND (reference sequence). As for this clone: Its matching antigen is unknown.

The PCR made use of 60 Vbeta and 13 Jbeta primers. TCRdb's copy holds only in-frame clones and misses some; the assay was immunoSEQ multiplex PCR. The profile shows about 160,000 clones, approximately 84% of them singletons. The clonotype was recovered from a young man in good health and CMV-seronegative. Material for sequencing was PBMCs. The rearrangement links TRBV19 to TRBJ1-5, with D unclear. CDR3 DNA sequence: TGTGCCAGTAGTATTGGCTTAAATAATCAGCCCCAGCATTTT. Protein sequence: CASSIGLNNQPQHF.